A single sample gave rise to the 5 T cell receptor beta chains below, sequenced in a study of blood T cells in healthy people across ages. Alongside a J-beta primer mix, a sample-barcoded 5' primer served in a second PCR lasting about 7 to 12 cycles. TCRdb used MiXCR to reprocess the 5' RACE reads, holding one entry per CDR3 protein. The sample lists almost 800,000 distinct CDR3 sequences, more than 45% seen once, with roughly 20% in the top ten. Sequencing was done on a sample of blood. These TCRs come from a man aged 25 to 40 in good health.

This clonotype was counted only a few times. The chain employs TRBV20-1 and TRBJ2-1; 7 nucleotides line up with TRBD1. Germline V lookup: CDR1 DFQATT, CDR2 SNEGSKA (reference sequence). This CDR3 is built from 14 residues. V gave up 6 bases and J gave up 3 bases; unmatched junction bases: 8. As DNA, the CDR3 is TGCAGTGCCACCACAGGGGCGGACTACAATGAGCAGTTCTTC. Encoded protein: CSATTGADYNEQFF.

The V and J genes are TRBV4-3 and TRBJ2-1; D is undetermined. This CDR3 is 13 amino acids long. V lost 0 bases and J lost 10, with 10 bases in between. CDR1 is LGHNA and CDR2 is YSLEER in the germline V gene. The CDR3 loop reads CASSQEMAWEQFF. DNA for the CDR3: TGCGCCAGCAGCCAAGAAATGGCCTGGGAGCAGTTCTTC.

The table lists this clonotype with a few counts. The J gene is TRBJ2-4, the V gene TRBV29-1, with D possibly being TRBD1 or TRBD2 (5 bases each). The better agreement between TRBJ2-7 and the DNA end casts doubt on the J call. The CDR3 length is 15 residues. CDR1 is SQVTM, CDR2 ANQGSEA, per germline. CDR3 region: CSVGREQIWGYEQYF. The CDR3 bases are TGCAGCGTTGGCAGGGAGCAGATTTGGGGCTACGAGCAGTACTTC.

This clonotype was seen only once. The chain uses TRBV6-5 and TRBJ2-7, with 8 bases matching TRBD2. Germline-derived CDR1 and CDR2 are MNHEY and SVGAGI. V gave up 6 bases and J gave up 4 bases; unmatched junction bases: 11. This CDR3 has 15 residues. The CDR3 sequence: CASRTPGGATYEQYF. The DNA for the CDR3 is TGTGCCAGCAGGACTCCGGGGGGGGCAACGTACGAGCAGTACTTC.

The CDR3 protein is CASSFGTGPREKLFF. Here the CDR3 DNA reads TGTGCCAGCAGTTTTGGCACAGGGCCACGTGAAAAACTGTTTTTT. The chain links TRBV27 to TRBJ1-4, with D possibly being TRBD1 (6 bases). Trimming removed 3 bases at V and 7 bases at J, with 15 bases between. The CDR3 loop spans 15 amino acids. Germline loops: CDR1 MNHEY, CDR2 SMNVEV (reference sequence).